This entry concerns a single T cell receptor beta chain. Antigen unknown. It was by 5'RACE template switching with UMIs that TCR beta cDNA was made. TCRdb reanalyzed the 5' RACE reads and collapses them to one entry per CDR3 protein, without DNA. The sample totals over 350,000 distinct CDR3 sequences; its top ten clones hold around 11%. These data are taken from a study of T cells expressing NK-cell markers. Study-wide results and caveats: Expanded clones of NKG2C+ T cells had an unclear HCMV specificity. NKG2C+ dominant clonotype frequencies in six donors were roughly 1.0-7.0% of CD8+ T cells. There were a few donors in whom these clonotypes also led the CD3+CD56-NKG2C+ fraction.

This CDR3 is built from 14 residues. This receptor was identified in a woman aged 45-65 years in good health. The sequencing sample was made of blood T cells: a sorted CD56 or NKG2C T cell subset, CD4+ or CD8+ T cells, or bulk PBMC T cells (not recorded which). The chain links TRBV12-3 or TRBV12-4 to TRBJ1-5; the D call of TRBD1 rests on TCRdb alone, since no DNA is present to check it. This chain's CDR3 is CASTGTGYNQPQHF.